One sample yielded the 23 T cell receptor beta chains listed below, sequenced in a study of T cells in Graves' hyperthyroidism and ophthalmopathy. TCR beta CDR3 regions were amplified from RNA. Primed by the HTBI set, a first-round RT-PCR was run on the TCR CDR3. MiXCR, applied by TCRdb to the multiplex PCR reads, yields one record per CDR3 protein. The profile shows some 350,000 distinct CDR3 sequences, approximately 16% of them singletons. Sequencing was performed on blood. These receptors were collected from a woman aged 55-70 years with Graves' ophthalmopathy.

The CDR3 sequence is CASSYDRDHSANTQYF. DNA for the CDR3: TGTGCCAGCAGTTATGATCGGGACCACTCCGCAAATACGCAGTATTTT. The chain recombines TRBV6-2 or TRBV6-3 with TRBJ2-3, with D perhaps TRBD1 or TRBD2 (5 bases each). CDR1 is MNHEY and CDR2 is SVGEGT in the germline V gene. The CDR3 loop spans 16 amino acids. The V gene lost 3 bases and the J gene lost 7 bases, with 20 bases spanning the gap.

This chain uses TRBV11-3 with TRBJ2-1, with unresolved D. Trimming shortened V by 0 bases and J by 4 bases, and 19 bases separated the two germline ends. This CDR3 has 18 residues. Per germline, CDR1 SGHNT and CDR2 YENEEA. CDR3 sequence: CASSLELGLPRRYNEQFF. DNA for the CDR3: TGTGCCAGCAGCTTAGAGTTGGGTCTCCCACGGCGGTACAATGAGCAGTTCTTC.

Ten or more counts support this clonotype. The CDR3 sequence: CASSWGVNTEAFF. As DNA, the CDR3 is TGTGCCAGCAGTTGGGGGGTGAACACTGAAGCTTTCTTT. The V and J genes are TRBV5-8 and TRBJ1-1; a possible D gene is TRBD1 (5 bases). The CDR3 totals 13 residues. The V end lost 5 bases, the J end lost 0 bases, and 8 bases lay between the germline ends. Germline V gene data show CDR1 as SGHTS and CDR2 as YDEGEE.

This clonotype was observed many times. The chain is built from TRBV28 and TRBJ2-1, with D unclear. The V end was cut by 5 bases, the J end by 12 bases, with 17 bases between. The CDR3 is made up of 13 amino acids. Per germline, CDR1 MDHEN and CDR2 SYDVKM. CDR3 region: CASSSTDRNGQFF. CDR3 bases: TGTGCCAGCAGTAGTACCGACCGGAACGGGCAGTTCTTC.

The chain carries TRBV7-9 and TRBJ2-2; no clear D gene. Looked up from germline, CDR1 is SEHNR and CDR2 is FQNEAQ (reference sequence). V was pared by 7 bases and J by 8 bases, with 11 bases between. The CDR3 extends over 12 amino acids. The CDR3 reads CASTPERGELFF. In nucleotides, the CDR3 is TGTGCCAGCACCCCCGAAAGGGGGGAGCTGTTTTTT. Together with reference TRBV7-9 and TRBJ2-2, the CDR3 gives the full variable domain: DTGVSQNPRHKITKRGQNVTFRCDPISEHNRLYWYRQTLGQGPEFLTYFQNEAQLEKSRLLSDRFSAERPKGSFSTLEIQRTEQGDSAMYLCASTPERGELFFGEGSRLTVL.

For the CDR3, the DNA is TGCAGCGTTCGCGAACCGTCCTACGAGCAGTACTTC. Translating it yields CSVREPSYEQYF. The chain carries TRBV29-1 and TRBJ2-7; D unresolved. Looked up from germline, CDR1 is SQVTM and CDR2 is ANQGSEA. The CDR3 runs to 12 residues. The V and J ends lost 5 bases and 1 base respectively, with 9 bases between them.

The chain combines TRBV27 with TRBJ2-2; D remains unclear. The V end lost 8 bases, the J end lost 4 bases, and 8 bases lay between the germline ends. The germline CDR1 and CDR2 sequences are MNHEY and SMNVEV (reference sequence). This CDR3 contains 12 residues. In DNA, the CDR3 is TGTGCCAGCCTTAGTGTCACCGGGGAGCTGTTTTTT. Amino acids: CASLSVTGELFF.

The chain couples TRBV19 to TRBJ2-7; 10 bases are shared with TRBD1. Germline trimming cut 5 bases from V and 3 bases from J; bases unmatched to any gene: 7. CDR3 size: 15 residues. Germline CDR1 LNHDA, CDR2 SQIVND (reference sequence). The CDR3 region is CASSSRDRGFYEQYF. DNA for the CDR3: TGTGCCAGTAGTTCCCGGGACAGGGGCTTCTACGAGCAGTACTTC.

The chain combines TRBV18 with TRBJ2-2; no firm D call. Trimming shortened V by 2 bases and J by 4 bases, and 11 bases separated the two germline ends. The germline V gene has CDR1 KGHSH and CDR2 LQKENI. This CDR3 comprises 15 residues. CDR3 in amino acids: CASSPVLPSTGELFF. The CDR3, as DNA: TGTGCCAGCTCACCAGTCCTCCCGAGCACCGGGGAGCTGTTTTTT.

This chain joins TRBV6-1 and TRBJ2-5; tentatively, D is TRBD1 or TRBD2 (5 bases each). Germline V gives CDR1 MNHNS, CDR2 SASEGT. The CDR3 totals 15 residues. Trimming removed 4 bases from V and 3 bases from J, with 15 bases in between. This chain's CDR3 is CASSGPQRGEETQYF. The DNA of the CDR3 is TGTGCCAGCAGTGGACCCCAGAGAGGGGAAGAGACCCAGTACTTC.

The V gene is TRBV7-3, the J gene TRBJ2-1; 7 bases line up with TRBD2. J gave up 6 bases and V 1 base, and 6 bases lay outside the gene matches. The CDR3 loop spans 15 amino acids. CDR1 is SGHTA and CDR2 is FQGTGA in the germline V gene. The CDR3 nucleotides are TGTGCCAGCAGCTTAAATCGACTAGCAGGCAATGAGCAGTTCTTC. This codes for CASSLNRLAGNEQFF.

This clonotype was counted once. A clone one base away is much larger, so this may be a read error. For the CDR3, the DNA is TGCGCCGGCAGCCCGAGGGGAGGGAGGACCCCGCAGTATTTT. Amino acid sequence: CAGSPRGGRTPQYF. The genes are TRBV5-1 and TRBJ2-3; TRBD2 matches 7 bases. Germline V gene sequence: CDR1 SGHRS, CDR2 YFSETQ. There are 14 residues in the CDR3. Based on the CDR3 plus reference TRBV5-1 and TRBJ2-3, the full variable domain is KAGVTQTPRYLIKTRGQQVTLSCSPISGHRSVSWYQQTPGQGLQFLFEYFSETQRNKGNFPGRFSGRQFSNSRSEMNVSTLELGDSALYLCAGSPRGGRTPQYFGPGTRLTVL.

In its sample, this clonotype was seen many times. The V and J genes are TRBV13 and TRBJ1-2, with unresolved D. The V gene lost 5 bases and the J gene lost 2 bases, with 12 bases spanning the gap. The germline gives CDR1 PRHDT, CDR2 FYEKMQ (reference sequence). CDR3 length: 14 residues. The CDR3 DNA reads TGTGCCAGCAGCCCACCGGGAGGCAACTATGGCTACACCTTC. Residues: CASSPPGGNYGYTF.

This clonotype has only a few counts. The chain uses TRBV7-9 and TRBJ2-3; maybe TRBD2 (6 bases). CDR3 size: 16 residues. The germline V gene encodes CDR1 SEHNR and CDR2 FQNEAQ (reference sequence). Trimming pared 1 base from V and 0 bases from J, leaving 11 bases between. CDR3 nucleotides: TGTGCCAGCAGCTTAGGAAGGGACTTTAGCACAGATACGCAGTATTTT. Its translation is CASSLGRDFSTDTQYF.

This clonotype occurred many times. CDR3 DNA: TGCAGTGCTAGAGACCCTCGGGGACGGGTTTACAATGAGCAGTTCTTC. Its translation: CSARDPRGRVYNEQFF. The rearrangement uses TRBV20-1 and TRBJ2-1; either TRBD1 or TRBD2 may supply D (5 bases each). The V gene's germline CDR1 is DFQATT and CDR2 SNEGSKA (reference sequence). V was clipped by 0 bases and J by 4 bases, with 16 bases between them. This CDR3 contains 16 residues.

The chain uses TRBV3-1 and TRBJ2-2; the D gene is possibly TRBD2 (6 bases). The CDR3 runs 15 residues. V was shortened by 0 bases and J by 6 bases, with 11 bases between the two germline ends. Germline V gives CDR1 LGHDT, CDR2 YNNKEL (reference sequence). CDR3 loop: CASSQDIRGSGELFF. The CDR3 nucleotides read TGTGCCAGCAGCCAAGATATTCGGGGGTCCGGGGAGCTGTTTTTT.

Written as DNA, the CDR3 is TGTGCCAGCTCACCCGGGACTAGCGGGAGAGGGGATACGCAGTATTTT. It yields the protein CASSPGTSGRGDTQYF. The genes are TRBV18 and TRBJ2-3; 14 nucleotides line up with TRBD2. The germline V gene has CDR1 KGHSH and CDR2 LQKENI. The trim removed 3 bases at V and 6 bases at J, leaving 5 bases unmatched. The CDR3 has 16 residues.

The V call is TRBV6-2 or TRBV6-3, the J call TRBJ2-1, with 8 bases lining up with TRBD1. V shed 3 bases and J 6 bases; nucleotides not matched to a gene: 4. Germline CDR1 reads MNHEY; CDR2 reads SVGEGT. CDR3 size: 14 residues. The CDR3 here is CASSYGQGLNEQFF. Here the CDR3 DNA reads TGTGCCAGCAGTTATGGACAGGGCCTCAATGAGCAGTTCTTC.

J is TRBJ2-1 and V is TRBV19; TRBD2 might be the D (6 bases). CDR3 length: 16 amino acids. Germline V gives CDR1 LNHDA, CDR2 SQIVND (reference sequence). V gave up 0 bases and J gave up 5 bases, with 14 bases separating them. The CDR3 region has the DNA TGTGCCAGTAGTATAGAGGAAGGGAGGATACACAATGAGCAGTTCTTC. Translated, it gives CASSIEEGRIHNEQFF.

This clonotype was observed a few times. The rearrangement links TRBV19 to TRBJ2-5; 8 bases agree with TRBD1. The CDR3 consists of 16 residues. V shed 4 bases and J 4 bases; nucleotides not matched to a gene: 11. CDR1 and CDR2 (germline): LNHDA, SQIVND (reference sequence). CDR3 sequence reads: CASSRTVRGLAETQYF. CDR3 DNA: TGTGCCAGTAGTAGAACGGTCAGGGGGCTAGCAGAGACCCAGTACTTC.

This clonotype was seen at least ten times. V is TRBV19 and J is TRBJ2-4, with D possibly TRBD2 on 5 matching bases. Germline CDR1 and CDR2: LNHDA and SQIVND (reference sequence). The CDR3 is made up of 13 amino acids. V was clipped by 6 bases and J by 5 bases, with 11 bases between them. DNA of the CDR3: TGTGCCAGTAGAGAGGACGGGGAAAACATTCAGTACTTC. This codes for CASREDGENIQYF.

CDR3 loop: CASSLFSSGVDNEQFF. As DNA, the CDR3 is TGTGCCAGCAGTTTATTCTCGTCCGGAGTAGACAATGAGCAGTTCTTC. The rearrangement uses TRBV27 and TRBJ2-1; no clear D. The CDR3 consists of 16 residues. Trimming pared 1 base from V and 5 bases from J, leaving 15 bases between. Germline-derived CDR1 and CDR2 are MNHEY and SMNVEV (reference sequence).

This clonotype has more than one count but fewer than ten. The V call is TRBV25-1, the J call TRBJ2-5; 13 nucleotides agree with TRBD2. The ends lost 4 bases at V and 1 base at J; junction bases unmatched: 3. This CDR3 spans 16 amino acids. Germline V gene sequence: CDR1 MGHDK, CDR2 SYGVNS. The CDR3 DNA is TGTGCCAGCAGTGCAGGACTAGCGGGGGTCCAAGAGACCCAGTACTTC. It yields the protein CASSAGLAGVQETQYF.